What follows are 9 T cell receptor beta chains derived from one specimen sequenced in a study of cytomegalovirus exposure and HLA in healthy donors. PCR was performed using 60 Vbeta and 13 Jbeta primers. Clones were sequenced by immunoSEQ multiplex PCR, and TCRdb holds only the in-frame ones, with some missing. Of about 170,000 clones listed, around 80% are singletons. The sample taken for sequencing was PBMCs. All receptors come from a man under 40 in good health and CMV-seropositive.

This clone turned up a few times. The chain employs TRBV4-1 and TRBJ2-7, with D maybe TRBD1 (5 bases). CDR3 length: 15 amino acids. The V and J ends lost 0 bases and 0 bases respectively, with 9 bases between them. Germline CDR1 and CDR2: MGHRA and YSYEKL. The CDR3, as DNA: TGCGCCAGCAGCCAAGACAGGACAAGCTCCTACGAGCAGTACTTC. Protein: CASSQDRTSSYEQYF.

The chain combines TRBV21-1 with TRBJ1-6. TRBV21-1 is described as a pseudogene. The CDR3 extends over 15 amino acids. The CDR3 loop is CASSKGSSYNSPLHF. The CDR3, as DNA: TGTGCCAGCAGCAAAGGGAGCTCCTATAATTCACCCCTCCACTTT.

The chain uses TRBV29-1 and TRBJ2-7; D might be TRBD2 (5 bases). The CDR3 is 12 amino acids. Germline V gives CDR1 SQVTM, CDR2 ANQGSEA. The germline V and J ends were trimmed by 4 bases and 1 base, with 8 bases remaining between them. This chain's CDR3 is CSVVRESYEQYF. CDR3 bases: TGCAGCGTTGTGAGGGAGTCCTACGAGCAGTACTTC.

This chain links TRBV6-6 with TRBJ1-2; TRBD1 matches 8 bases. The junction had 7 bases not matched to a gene; V was cut back by 6 bases and J by 7 bases. The germline V gene has CDR1 MNHNY and CDR2 SVGAGI (reference sequence). The CDR3 totals 13 residues. CDR3 bases: TGTGCCAGCAGGGGGGGACAGGCAGGTGGCTACACCTTC. As protein: CASRGGQAGGYTF.

The V and J genes are TRBV12-2 and TRBJ2-2; TRBD1, as called in the table, went unchecked against the DNA. TRBV12-2 is an annotated pseudogene. The CDR3 has 18 residues. The CDR3 is CASRLVVRGSGVTGELFF. The CDR3 region has the DNA TGTGCAAGTCGCTTAGTAGTCAGGGGTTCAGGGGTAACCGGGGAGCTGTTTTTT.

The chain combines TRBV4-3 with TRBJ1-3; D possibly corresponds to TRBD1 (5 bases). Trimming stripped 0 bases from V and 0 bases from J, with 27 bases between. The CDR3 loop spans 22 amino acids. CDR1 LGHNA and CDR2 YSLEER come from the germline V gene. CDR3 in amino acids: CASSQEIGIPGGTPHSGNTIYF. The CDR3 nucleotides are TGCGCCAGCAGCCAAGAAATTGGGATTCCGGGAGGGACGCCTCACTCTGGAAACACCATATATTTT.

The chain uses TRBV6-1 and TRBJ2-7, with 11 bases matching TRBD2. The CDR3 has 16 amino acids. Germline CDR1 reads MNHNS; CDR2 reads SASEGT. Unmatched junction bases numbered 10, after V lost 3 bases and J lost 6 bases. CDR3 in DNA: TGTGCCAGCAGTGACCGAAAACTAGCGGGAGCATCCGAGCAGTACTTC. Its translation: CASSDRKLAGASEQYF.

This clone was found once. The chain recombines TRBV2 with TRBJ2-1; TRBD2 matches 11 bases. CDR1 SNHLY and CDR2 FYNNEI come from the germline V gene. V was pared by 6 bases and J by 9 bases, with 13 bases of the junction left unmatched. This CDR3 comprises 16 residues. The DNA of the CDR3 is TGTGCCAGCAGAGGACTAGCGGGTCCTTCCCGGGGTGAGCAGTTCTTC. Translated, it gives CASRGLAGPSRGEQFF.

About this clone itself: Mismatch with germline at one junction end may stem from a read error. Here the CDR3 reads CSRSGRGSHTQEAQYF. The DNA of the CDR3 is TGCAGCCGTAGCGGGAGGGGATCTCACACCCAAGAGGCCCAGTACTTC. V usage is TRBV29-1 and J usage is TRBJ2-5, with TRBD2 matching over 11 bases. CDR1 and CDR2 from the germline V gene are SQVTM and ANQGSEA. The CDR3 sequence is 16 residues long.